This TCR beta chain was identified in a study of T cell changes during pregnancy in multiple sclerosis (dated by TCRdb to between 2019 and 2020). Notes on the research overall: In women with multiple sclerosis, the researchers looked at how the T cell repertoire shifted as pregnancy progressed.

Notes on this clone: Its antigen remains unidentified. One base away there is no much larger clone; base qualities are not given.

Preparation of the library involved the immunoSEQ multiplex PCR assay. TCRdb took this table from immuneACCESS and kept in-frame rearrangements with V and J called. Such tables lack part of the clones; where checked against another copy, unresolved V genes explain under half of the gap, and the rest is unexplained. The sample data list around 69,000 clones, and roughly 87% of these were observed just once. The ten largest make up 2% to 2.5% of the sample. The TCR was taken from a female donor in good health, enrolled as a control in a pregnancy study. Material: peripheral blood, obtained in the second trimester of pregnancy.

The CDR3 protein sequence reads: CASSSGGPLGVPGELFF. The bases are TGTGCCAGCAGTTCAGGCGGGCCTCTCGGGGTCCCCGGGGAGCTGTTTTTT. Recombination linked TRBV5-4 to TRBJ2-2, and perhaps TRBD2 as D gene, on 5 matching bases. The germline V gene (reference sequence) provides CDR1 SGHNT and CDR2 YYREEE. Its CDR3 holds 17 amino acids, cysteine through phenylalanine. Only the CDR3 DNA is retained, 51 bases long and in frame from the first base. V is clipped by 5 bases and J by 6 bases, and the sequence between their germline boundaries is 23 bases long.